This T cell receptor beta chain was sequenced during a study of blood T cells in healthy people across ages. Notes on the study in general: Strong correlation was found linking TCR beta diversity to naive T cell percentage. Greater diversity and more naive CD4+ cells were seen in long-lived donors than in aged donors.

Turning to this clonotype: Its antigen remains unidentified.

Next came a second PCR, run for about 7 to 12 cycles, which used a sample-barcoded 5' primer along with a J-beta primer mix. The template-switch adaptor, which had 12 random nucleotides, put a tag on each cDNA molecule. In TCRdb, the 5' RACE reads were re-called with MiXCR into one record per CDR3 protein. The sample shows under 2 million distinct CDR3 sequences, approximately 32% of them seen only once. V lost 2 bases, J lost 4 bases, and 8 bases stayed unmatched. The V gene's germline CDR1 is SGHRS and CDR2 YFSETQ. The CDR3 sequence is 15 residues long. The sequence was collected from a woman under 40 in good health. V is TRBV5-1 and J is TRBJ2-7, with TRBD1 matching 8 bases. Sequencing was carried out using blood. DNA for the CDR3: TGCGCCAGCAGCTTATCCCGACAGGGGAGATACGAGCAGTACTTC. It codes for CASSLSRQGRYEQYF.